These 10 T cell receptor beta chains were all obtained from the same sample, sequenced in a study of cytotoxic CD8 clonotypes in ibrutinib-treated CLL. Sequenced by immunoSEQ multiplex PCR; TCRdb stores in-frame clones only, minus some. The sample records tens of thousands of clones, about 50% being singletons. The sequences come from PBMCs, collected before ibrutinib treatment. All receptors derive from a human donor with chronic lymphocytic leukemia.

The chain uses TRBV2 and TRBJ2-5, with 8 positions matching TRBD2. CDR1 and CDR2 (germline): SNHLY, FYNNEI. Germline trimming cut 4 bases from V and 3 bases from J; bases unmatched to any gene: 7. The CDR3 runs to 15 residues. CDR3 residues: CASSVHWRGEETQYF. CDR3 DNA sequence: TGTGCCAGCAGTGTACATTGGCGGGGGGAAGAGACCCAGTACTTC.

The J gene is TRBJ1-1, the V gene TRBV9; D is uncertain. CDR3 length equals 13 residues. V was cut by 0 bases and J by 6 bases, with 9 bases left in between. The germline gives CDR1 SGDLS, CDR2 YYNGEE. In DNA, the CDR3 is TGTGCCAGCAGCGTAGGGGGTAAGTCTGAAGCTTTCTTT. Amino acid sequence: CASSVGGKSEAFF.

The chain carries TRBV9 and TRBJ2-3; D gene uncertain. The CDR3 covers 15 residues. Trimming took 2 bases from V and 2 from J, leaving 12 bases between them. Germline V CDR1 and CDR2: SGDLS, YYNGEE. CDR3 DNA sequence: TGTGCCAGCAGCGTTTGGGCGAGGTACACAGATACGCAGTATTTT. It translates to CASSVWARYTDTQYF.

This clone was recorded a few times. The CDR3 protein is CASSFSSYEQYF. CDR3 coding DNA: TGTGCCAGCAGTTTTAGCTCCTACGAGCAGTACTTC. The chain combines TRBV28 with TRBJ2-7, with D hard to call. CDR3 size: 12 residues. Germline CDR1 is MDHEN and CDR2 is SYDVKM. V was trimmed by 3 bases and J by 0 bases, leaving 3 bases between them.

The sample holds one count of this clone. In DNA form, the CDR3 reads TGTGCCAGCAGCCCCGGGGATGCCCTTAATGAAAAACTGTTTTTT. It specifies CASSPGDALNEKLFF. The genes are TRBV7-3 and TRBJ1-4; D remains unclear. V was clipped by 5 bases and J by 4 bases, with 14 bases between them. The CDR3 covers 15 residues. Germline V gene lookup returns CDR1 SGHTA and CDR2 FQGTGA.

The chain links TRBV6-5 to TRBJ1-1; TRBD1 agrees at 8 bases. In germline, CDR1 is MNHEY, CDR2 SVGAGI. V shed 6 bases, J shed 3 bases, and the junction held 6 bases outside the gene matches. CDR3 length: 14 residues. CDR3 region: CASSSQGAHTEAFF. For the CDR3, the DNA is TGTGCCAGCAGCTCTCAGGGGGCACACACTGAAGCTTTCTTT.

The chain carries TRBV4-2 and TRBJ1-1; possibly TRBD1 for D (6 bases). Trimming removed 0 bases at V and 2 bases at J, with 10 bases between. The germline V gene encodes CDR1 LGHNA and CDR2 YNFKEQ. The CDR3 loop spans 15 amino acids. The CDR3 region is CASSQDGGQNTEAFF. The DNA of the CDR3 is TGTGCCAGCAGCCAAGACGGGGGGCAAAACACTGAAGCTTTCTTT.

This clone has a handful of counts. The rearrangement links TRBV9 to TRBJ2-2, with 8 bases lining up with TRBD1. CDR3 length: 18 residues. Germline trimming cut 0 bases from V and 3 bases from J; bases unmatched to any gene: 10. Germline-derived CDR1 and CDR2 are SGDLS and YYNGEE. This chain's CDR3 is CASSVDDSGGEDTGELFF. CDR3 DNA sequence: TGTGCCAGCAGCGTAGATGACTCAGGGGGCGAGGACACCGGGGAGCTGTTTTTT.

This clone appeared a single time. This sequence joins TRBV19 and TRBJ1-2; D gene ambiguous. CDR3 length: 15 residues. Germline CDR1 is LNHDA and CDR2 is SQIVND (reference sequence). V was shortened by 8 bases and J by 8 bases, with 24 bases between the two germline ends. The DNA for the CDR3 is TGTGCCAGTCTTAGTCCGGCGGCAGGTCAATGGGGCTACACCTTC. As protein: CASLSPAAGQWGYTF. Full variable domain (remainder filled in from reference TRBV19 and TRBJ1-2): DGGITQSPKYLFRKEGQNVTLSCEQNLNHDAMYWYRQDPGQGLRLIYYSQIVNDFQKGDIAEGYSVSREKKESFPLTVTSAQKNPTAFYLCASLSPAAGQWGYTFGSGTRLTVV.

The genes are TRBV7-2 and TRBJ2-2, with a weak D call TRBD2 (5 bases). Germline CDR1 and CDR2: SGHTA and FQGNSA. This CDR3 comprises 17 residues. Trimming shortened V by 5 bases and J by 6 bases, and 22 bases separated the two germline ends. The CDR3 protein is CASSPPWIAAGAGELFF. CDR3 in DNA: TGTGCCAGCAGCCCTCCTTGGATAGCCGCGGGTGCCGGGGAGCTGTTTTTT.